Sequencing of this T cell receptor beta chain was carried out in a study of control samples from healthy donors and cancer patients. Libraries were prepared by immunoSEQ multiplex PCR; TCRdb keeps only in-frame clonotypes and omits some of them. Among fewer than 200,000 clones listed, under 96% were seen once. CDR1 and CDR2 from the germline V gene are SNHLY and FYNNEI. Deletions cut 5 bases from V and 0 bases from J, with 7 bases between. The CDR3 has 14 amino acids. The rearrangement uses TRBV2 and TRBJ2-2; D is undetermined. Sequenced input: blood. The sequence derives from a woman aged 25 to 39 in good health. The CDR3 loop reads CASSLQANTGELFF. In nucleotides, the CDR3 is TGTGCCAGCAGTTTGCAGGCGAACACCGGGGAGCTGTTTTTT.